This T cell receptor (beta chain) was sequenced in a study of T cells and Merkel cell carcinoma outcomes. Findings and limits, study-wide: Reportedly, T-cell repertoire with density predicts Merkel cell carcinoma outcomes.

Germline trimming cut 6 bases from V and 5 bases from J; bases unmatched to any gene: 10. The CDR3 loop spans 15 amino acids. Germline V CDR1 and CDR2: MNHEY, SMNVEV (reference sequence). Using immunoSEQ multiplex PCR, the repertoire was profiled, and TCRdb retains in-frame clones only, with some absent. The sample consists of more than 7,500 clones, 80% to 90% of them appearing once. Only one count was recorded for this clone. Antigen: not known. The sample was tumor tissue from Merkel cell carcinoma. V is TRBV27 and J is TRBJ2-5; 9 nucleotides agree with TRBD1. The sequence came from a human donor with Merkel cell carcinoma. The CDR3 bases are TGTGCCAGCAGCCTACGGACAGGGGCGGGTGAGACCCAGTACTTC. Translation gives CASSLRTGAGETQYF.